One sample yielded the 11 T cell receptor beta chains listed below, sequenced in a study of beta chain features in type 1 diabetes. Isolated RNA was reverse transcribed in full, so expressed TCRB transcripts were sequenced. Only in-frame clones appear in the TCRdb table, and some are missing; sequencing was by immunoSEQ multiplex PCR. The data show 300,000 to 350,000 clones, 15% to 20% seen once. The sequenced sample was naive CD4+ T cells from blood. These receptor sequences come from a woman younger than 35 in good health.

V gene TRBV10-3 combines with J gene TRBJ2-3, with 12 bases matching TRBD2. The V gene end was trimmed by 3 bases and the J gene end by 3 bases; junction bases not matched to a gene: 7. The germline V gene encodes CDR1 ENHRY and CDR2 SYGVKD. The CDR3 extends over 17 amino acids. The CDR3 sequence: CAISEPSSGGATDTQYF. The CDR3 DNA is TGTGCCATCAGTGAACCATCTAGCGGGGGGGCGACAGATACGCAGTATTTT.

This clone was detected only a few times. The CDR3 DNA reads as TGTGCCAGTAGTATAGGAAGGGAGTACCAAGAGACCCAGTACTTC. It specifies CASSIGREYQETQYF. The chain uses TRBV19 and TRBJ2-5, with TRBD2 as a possible D gene (5 bases). Germline CDR1 and CDR2: LNHDA and SQIVND (reference sequence). V lost 1 base and J lost 0, with 9 bases in between. The CDR3 has 15 residues.

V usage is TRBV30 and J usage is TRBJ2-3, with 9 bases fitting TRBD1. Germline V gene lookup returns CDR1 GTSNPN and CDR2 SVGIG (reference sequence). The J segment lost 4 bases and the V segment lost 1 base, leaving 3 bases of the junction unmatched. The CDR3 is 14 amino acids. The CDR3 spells CAWSGGQGADTQYF. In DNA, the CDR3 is TGTGCCTGGAGTGGGGGACAGGGAGCAGATACGCAGTATTTT.

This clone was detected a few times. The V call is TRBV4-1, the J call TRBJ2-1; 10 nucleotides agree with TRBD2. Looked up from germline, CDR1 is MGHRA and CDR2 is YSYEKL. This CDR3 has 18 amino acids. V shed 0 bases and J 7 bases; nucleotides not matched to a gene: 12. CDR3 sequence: CASSQERRSGRVLNEQFF. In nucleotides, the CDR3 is TGCGCCAGCAGCCAAGAGAGGCGCAGCGGGAGGGTGTTGAATGAGCAGTTCTTC.

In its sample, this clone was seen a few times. CDR3 in DNA: TGTGCCAGCAAGAGGGCGGGGGGTCATGAGACCCAGTACTTC. It yields the protein CASKRAGGHETQYF. This chain joins TRBV11-2 and TRBJ2-5, with TRBD2 matching 8 bases. V shed 7 bases, J shed 5 bases, and the junction held 9 bases outside the gene matches. CDR3 length equals 14 residues. CDR1 is SGHAT and CDR2 is FQNNGV in the germline V gene.

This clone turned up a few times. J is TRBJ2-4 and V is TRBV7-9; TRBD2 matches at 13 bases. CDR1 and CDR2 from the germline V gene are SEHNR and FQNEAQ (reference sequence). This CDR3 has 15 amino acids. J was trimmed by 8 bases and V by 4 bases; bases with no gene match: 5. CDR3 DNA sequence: TGTGCCAGCAGCTCCGGGACTAGCGGGATGGACATTCAGTACTTC. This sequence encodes CASSSGTSGMDIQYF.

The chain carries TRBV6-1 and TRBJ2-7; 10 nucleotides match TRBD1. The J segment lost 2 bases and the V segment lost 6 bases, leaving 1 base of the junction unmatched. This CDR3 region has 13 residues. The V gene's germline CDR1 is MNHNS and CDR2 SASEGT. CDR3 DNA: TGTGCCAGCAGGGGGACAGGGGCCTACGAGCAGTACTTC. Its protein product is CASRGTGAYEQYF.

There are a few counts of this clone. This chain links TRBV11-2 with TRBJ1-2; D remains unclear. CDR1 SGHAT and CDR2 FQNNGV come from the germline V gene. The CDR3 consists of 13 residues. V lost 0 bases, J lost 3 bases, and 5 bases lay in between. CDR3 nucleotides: TGTGCCAGCAGCTTAGAACGGTACTATGGCTACACCTTC. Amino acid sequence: CASSLERYYGYTF.

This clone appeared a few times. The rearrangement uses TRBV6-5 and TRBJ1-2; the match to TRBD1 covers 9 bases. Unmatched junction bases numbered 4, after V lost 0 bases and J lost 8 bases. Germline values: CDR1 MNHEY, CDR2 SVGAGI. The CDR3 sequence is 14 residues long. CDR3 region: CASSYSGQGWGYTF. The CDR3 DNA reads TGTGCCAGCAGTTACTCGGGACAGGGTTGGGGCTACACCTTC.

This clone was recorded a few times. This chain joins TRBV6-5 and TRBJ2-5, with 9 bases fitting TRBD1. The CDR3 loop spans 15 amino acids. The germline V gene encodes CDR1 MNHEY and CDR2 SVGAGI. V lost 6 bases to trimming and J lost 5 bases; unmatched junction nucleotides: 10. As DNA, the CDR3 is TGTGCCAGCAGCCTCCTCGGGGACAGGGTTGAGACCCAGTACTTC. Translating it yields CASSLLGDRVETQYF.

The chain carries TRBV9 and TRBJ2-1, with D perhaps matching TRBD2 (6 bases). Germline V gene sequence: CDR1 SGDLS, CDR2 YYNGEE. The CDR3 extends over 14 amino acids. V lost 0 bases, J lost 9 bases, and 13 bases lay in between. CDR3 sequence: CASSVAGLLGEQFF. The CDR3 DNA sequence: TGTGCCAGCAGCGTAGCGGGACTTCTGGGTGAGCAGTTCTTC.